Only a few counts were recorded for the clone carrying this T cell receptor beta chain. The protocol was immunoSEQ multiplex PCR, while the TCRdb copy is restricted to in-frame clones and leaves out a portion. The sample carries about 200,000 clones, 75% to 85% recorded once. The data are from a study of blood T cell repertoires in COVID-19. Seattle patients were enrolled while actively infected and followed longitudinally. V was trimmed by 3 bases and J by 5 bases, leaving 7 bases between them. The CDR3 totals 12 residues. CDR1 SEHNR and CDR2 FQNEAQ come from the germline V gene (reference sequence).

The sample comprised peripheral blood. This receptor was obtained from a woman aged 80 or over with COVID-19, enrolled during active disease. The genes are TRBV7-9 and TRBJ1-1; D gene unclear. CDR3 residues: CASSLSETEAFF. CDR3 DNA sequence: TGTGCCAGCAGCTTGAGTGAAACTGAAGCTTTCTTT.